This T cell receptor (beta chain) comes out of a study of CD8+CD57+ T cells in acquired aplastic anemia. Study summary: Quantities of DNA derived from sorted CD4+ and CD8+ cells averaged about 3.2 ug. Sequencing produced an average of approximately 10 million reads per healthy donor for CD4+ cells. Broader study findings: Between the patient and control groups, CD8+ Simpson's diversity did not differ significantly. Some 29 shared CD8+ CDR3s appeared highly expressed within patients' immunodominant clones.

Genomic DNA, serving as template, underwent TCR beta VDJ and CDR3 profiling. TCRdb reprocessed the reads via MiXCR and lists one record per CDR3 protein. The table includes roughly 200,000 distinct CDR3 sequences, around 63% detected once. The ends lost 10 bases at V and 6 bases at J; junction bases unmatched: 8. The CDR3 loop spans 13 amino acids. CDR1 ENHRY and CDR2 SYGVKD come from the germline V gene. A note on this clonotype: The target antigen is unknown.

The receptor was isolated from a human donor in good health. The rearrangement links TRBV10-3 to TRBJ2-3; TRBD2 matches 9 bases. Sequencing input: sorted CD4+, CD8+, or CD8+CD57+ T cells (not recorded which) from PBMCs. CDR3 coding DNA: TGTGCCAACAAGGTGCGGGAGGGCGATACGCAGTATTTT. This codes for CANKVREGDTQYF.